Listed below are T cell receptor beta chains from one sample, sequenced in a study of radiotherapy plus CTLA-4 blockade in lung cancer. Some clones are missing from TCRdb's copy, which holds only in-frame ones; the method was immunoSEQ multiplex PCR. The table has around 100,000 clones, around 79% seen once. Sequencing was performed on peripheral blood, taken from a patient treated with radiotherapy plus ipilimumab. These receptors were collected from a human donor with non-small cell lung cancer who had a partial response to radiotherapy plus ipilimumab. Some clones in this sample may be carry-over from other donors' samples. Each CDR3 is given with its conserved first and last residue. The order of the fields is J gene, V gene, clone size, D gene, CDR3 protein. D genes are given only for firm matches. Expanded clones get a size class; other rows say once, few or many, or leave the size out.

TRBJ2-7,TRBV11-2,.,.,CASSSGLLTYEQYF
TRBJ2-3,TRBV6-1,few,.,CASSGTYTDTQYF
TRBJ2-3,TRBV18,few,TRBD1,CASSPRDRGTDTQYF
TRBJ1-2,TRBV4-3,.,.,CASSQDTRINYGYTF
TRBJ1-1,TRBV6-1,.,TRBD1,CASTELRGPTEAFF
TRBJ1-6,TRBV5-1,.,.,CASSYEGGTGSPLHF
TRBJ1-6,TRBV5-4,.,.,CASSLAGNSPLHF
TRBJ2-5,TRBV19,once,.,CASSIQGLGETQYF
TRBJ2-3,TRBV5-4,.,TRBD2,CASSFSASGGRRGDTQYF
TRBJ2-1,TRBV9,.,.,CASSVGPGEGYNEQFF
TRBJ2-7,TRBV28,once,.,CASRGPFHYEQYF
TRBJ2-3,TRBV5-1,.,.,CASSLGLSGSTDTQYF
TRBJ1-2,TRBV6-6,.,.,CASRRTDYGYTF
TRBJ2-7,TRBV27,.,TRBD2,CASSREGREGEQYF
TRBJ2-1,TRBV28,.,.,CASRPSGNNEQFF
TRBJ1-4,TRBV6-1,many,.,CASSPGVFNEKLFF
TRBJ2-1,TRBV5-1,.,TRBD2,CASSLATTSGGVNEQFF
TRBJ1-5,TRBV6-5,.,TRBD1,CASSKDRVGNQPQHF
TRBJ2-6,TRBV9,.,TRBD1,CASSRRPQGASFAGANVLTF
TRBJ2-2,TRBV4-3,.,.,CASSQGRLENTGELFF
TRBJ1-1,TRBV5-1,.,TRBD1,CASSVTGNQAFF
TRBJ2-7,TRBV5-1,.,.,CASSRAETVAYEQYF
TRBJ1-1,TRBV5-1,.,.,CASSQAVYGTEAFF
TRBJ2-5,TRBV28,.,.,CASSFAGNFEETQYF
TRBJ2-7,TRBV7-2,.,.,CASSLGGGAGEQYF
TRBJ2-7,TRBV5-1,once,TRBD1,CASSYGDRGYEQYF
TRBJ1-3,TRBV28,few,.,CASSLSYGNTIYF
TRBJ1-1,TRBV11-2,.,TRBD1,CASSLTRRGQGITEAFF
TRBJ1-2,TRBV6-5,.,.,CASSYSGSIYDGYTF
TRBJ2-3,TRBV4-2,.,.,CASSQVRDTDTQYF
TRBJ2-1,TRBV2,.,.,CASEETRGYNEQFF
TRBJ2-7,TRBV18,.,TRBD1,CASSDPGQGGDYEQYF
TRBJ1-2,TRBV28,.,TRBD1,CASIQSGTESLYGYTF
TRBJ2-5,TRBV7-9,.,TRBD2,CAGSASGGAWETQYF
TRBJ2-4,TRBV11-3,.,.,CASNTGLSVDIQYF
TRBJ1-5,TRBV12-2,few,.,CASRLVKVDRRNQPQHF
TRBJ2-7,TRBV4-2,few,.,CASSQGNYANEQYF
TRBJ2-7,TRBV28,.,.,CASRPTRGGEQYF
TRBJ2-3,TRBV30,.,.,CAWSVGGLRADTQYF
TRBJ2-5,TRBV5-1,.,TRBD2,CASSLAGGGATGQTQYF
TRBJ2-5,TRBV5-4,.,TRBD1,CASSEGQGRQETQYF
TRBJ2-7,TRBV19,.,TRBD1,CASSIRQGISYEQYF
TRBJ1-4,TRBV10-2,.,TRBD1,CASRIVQGDEKLFF
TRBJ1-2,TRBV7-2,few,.,CASSPALGVYIAGYTF
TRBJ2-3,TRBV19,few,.,CASSEGRGWDQDTQYF